Listed here are 24 T cell receptor beta chains from one sample, sequenced in a study of Ad26.COV2.S vaccination and SARS-CoV-2 variants. Treatment of the sample: about 20 received Ad26.COV2.S at low or high dose, single or two shots; roughly five received placebo; per-sample allocation not given. Sample collection was performed on day 63 after the first vaccine or placebo injection. Assay: immunoSEQ multiplex PCR; the TCRdb copy retains only in-frame clones and omits some. Of approximately 480,000 clones in the sample, around 85% were seen once. The source material was peripheral blood, sampled in a trial of Ad26.COV2.S vaccine versus placebo. These receptor sequences come from a person between 18 and 65 years old who received the Ad26.COV2.S COVID-19 vaccine or a placebo.

This chain links TRBV6-1 with TRBJ2-3, with no clear D. Germline values: CDR1 MNHNS, CDR2 SASEGT. Trimming shortened V by 4 bases and J by 1 base, and 15 bases separated the two germline ends. CDR3 size: 16 residues. This CDR3 is CASSATSRARTDTQYF. The CDR3 DNA sequence: TGTGCCAGCAGTGCAACCAGTAGGGCACGCACAGATACGCAGTATTTT.

The V and J genes are TRBV5-1 and TRBJ2-3, with D possibly TRBD2 on 6 matching bases. Between the trimmed V and J ends, which lost 4 bases and 10 bases, there was a span of 19 bases. The germline gives CDR1 SGHRS, CDR2 YFSETQ. The CDR3 loop spans 14 amino acids. The CDR3 DNA reads TGCGCCAGCAGCCACCGGGACTCCGACCGCGCGCAGTATTTT. Translating gives CASSHRDSDRAQYF.

This chain joins TRBV6-5 and TRBJ2-3; 10 nucleotides line up with TRBD2. Germline assignment: CDR1 MNHEY and CDR2 SVGAGI. The CDR3 contains 14 residues. The V gene end was trimmed by 5 bases and the J gene end by 6 bases; junction bases not matched to a gene: 5. The CDR3 here is CASSTGTSDDTQYF. In DNA form, the CDR3 reads TGTGCCAGCAGTACCGGGACTAGCGATGATACGCAGTATTTT.

In this sample, this clone turned up a few times. V usage is TRBV20-1 and J usage is TRBJ1-2; D gene unclear. The V gene lost 7 bases and the J gene lost 4 bases, with 4 bases spanning the gap. Per the germline V gene, CDR1 is DFQATT and CDR2 is SNEGSKA (reference sequence). The length of the CDR3 is 9 residues. The CDR3 region is CSGPYGYTF. The CDR3 nucleotides are TGCAGTGGCCCCTATGGCTACACCTTC.

About this clone itself: The same CDR3 arises from other DNA sequences in this sample as well. This chain uses TRBV4-1 with TRBJ2-5; tentatively, D is TRBD2 (6 bases). The germline V and J ends were trimmed by 3 bases and 1 base, with 6 bases remaining between them. This CDR3 has 13 residues. Germline CDR1 and CDR2: MGHRA and YSYEKL. The CDR3 region has the DNA TGCGCCAGCAGCCAGGGAGGCCAAGAGACCCAGTACTTC. As protein: CASSQGGQETQYF.

This rearrangement joins TRBV4-2 to TRBJ2-1; D unclear. CDR1 is LGHNA, CDR2 YNFKEQ, per germline. CDR3 length: 13 amino acids. Trimming took off 0 bases at V and 15 bases at J, with 15 bases between the two ends. DNA of the CDR3: TGTGCCAGCAGCCAAGATCCCCACCGGGTCCCGTTCTTC. Translating it yields CASSQDPHRVPFF.

Here the CDR3 reads CAARADTGPLHF. The DNA for the CDR3 is TGTGCCGCACGGGCGGACACGGGACCCCTCCACTTT. This chain uses TRBV30 with TRBJ1-6, with D perhaps TRBD1 (5 bases). V was shortened by 8 bases and J by 12 bases, with 17 bases between the two germline ends. Germline CDR1 reads GTSNPN; CDR2 reads SVGIG (reference sequence). CDR3 length equals 12 residues.

The chain links TRBV29-1 to TRBJ2-3; 8 bases agree with TRBD2. The germline CDR1 and CDR2 sequences are SQVTM and ANQGSEA. CDR3 length: 15 amino acids. Germline trimming cut 5 bases from V and 3 bases from J; bases unmatched to any gene: 10. CDR3 coding DNA: TGCAGCGTTATTCCTCTAGCGGGCCTTACAGATACGCAGTATTTT. Its translation: CSVIPLAGLTDTQYF.

The chain is built from TRBV6-2 or TRBV6-3 and TRBJ2-1; D remains unclear. The CDR3 contains 14 residues. Per the germline V gene, CDR1 is MNHEY and CDR2 is SVGEGT. V gave up 2 bases and J gave up 3 bases, with 8 bases separating them. In DNA form, the CDR3 reads TGTGCCAGCAGTTACGGGCCGAACTACAATGAGCAGTTCTTC. Residues: CASSYGPNYNEQFF.

V gene TRBV7-8 combines with J gene TRBJ2-3, with 14 bases aligning to TRBD2. The ends lost 5 bases at V and 0 bases at J; junction bases unmatched: 7. Germline V CDR1 and CDR2: SGHVS, FQNEAQ. This CDR3 spans 18 amino acids. The CDR3: CASSDRTSGRISTDTQYF. The CDR3 bases are TGTGCCAGCAGCGACAGGACTAGCGGGAGGATAAGCACAGATACGCAGTATTTT. Full variable domain (missing parts from reference TRBV7-8 and TRBJ2-3): GAGVSQSPRYKVAKRGQDVALRCDPISGHVSLFWYQQALGQGPEFLTYFQNEAQLDKSGLPSDRFFAERPEGSVSTLKIQRTQQEDSAVYLCASSDRTSGRISTDTQYFGPGTRLTVL.

V usage is TRBV4-2 and J usage is TRBJ2-3; D remains ambiguous. This CDR3 has 13 amino acids. Trimming stripped 3 bases from V and 4 bases from J, with 8 bases between. Germline loops: CDR1 LGHNA, CDR2 YNFKEQ. CDR3 protein: CASSHTQSDTQYF. The DNA of the CDR3 is TGTGCCAGCAGCCACACACAATCAGATACGCAGTATTTT.

CDR3 sequence: CAWSVRPNEKLFF. CDR3 nucleotide sequence: TGTGCCTGGAGTGTACGCCCTAATGAAAAACTGTTTTTT. The chain has TRBV30 and TRBJ1-4; D not certain. V shed 0 bases and J shed 3 bases, with 5 bases lying between them. This CDR3 is 13 amino acids long. In germline, CDR1 is GTSNPN, CDR2 SVGIG (reference sequence).

CDR3 residues: CASSYHPSGTGYTF. The CDR3 coding sequence is TGTGCCAGCAGTTACCACCCCAGCGGTACGGGCTACACCTTC. The J gene is TRBJ1-2, the V gene TRBV6-2 or TRBV6-3, with D hard to call. The CDR3 loop spans 14 amino acids. Trimming took off 2 bases at V and 8 bases at J, with 15 bases between the two ends. CDR1 and CDR2 from the germline V gene are MNHEY and SVGEGT.

This clone was detected once. J is TRBJ2-3 and V is TRBV28; D tentatively fits TRBD1 or TRBD2 (7 bases each). V was shortened by 7 bases and J by 2 bases, with 13 bases between the two germline ends. The CDR3 covers 14 residues. Per the germline V gene, CDR1 is MDHEN and CDR2 is SYDVKM. The CDR3 sequence: CASTGGETTDTQYF. CDR3 sequence (DNA): TGTGCCAGCACAGGGGGGGAGACCACAGATACGCAGTATTTT.

The CDR3 DNA reads as TGTGCCAGCAGTCACCCCGGGATCGAGCAGTTCTTC. The encoded protein is CASSHPGIEQFF. The V call is TRBV7-3, the J call TRBJ2-1; D possibly corresponds to TRBD2 (5 bases). This CDR3 has 12 amino acids. V lost 6 bases and J 10 bases, leaving 13 bases between the germline ends. In germline, CDR1 is SGHTA, CDR2 FQGTGA.

The chain joins TRBV7-9 to TRBJ2-7, with 8 bases identical to TRBD1. CDR1 SEHNR and CDR2 FQNEAQ come from the germline V gene (reference sequence). The CDR3 is made up of 14 amino acids. V lost 5 bases, J lost 4 bases, and 7 bases stayed unmatched. DNA of the CDR3: TGTGCCAGCAGCCGCGGACAGGGTGCGTACGAGCAGTACTTC. Translating it yields CASSRGQGAYEQYF.

This chain links TRBV7-2 with TRBJ2-2; the D is unclear. The CDR3 has 16 amino acids. The germline gives CDR1 SGHTA, CDR2 FQGNSA. The ends were cut back, 2 bases at V and 6 bases at J, with 16 bases in the middle. The CDR3 DNA reads TGTGCCAGCAGCTTAAGGCCCGGCAGCTCCGCCGGGGAGCTGTTTTTT. This encodes CASSLRPGSSAGELFF.

The gene calls are TRBV27 and TRBJ2-5; 8 bases fit TRBD2. Germline V lookup: CDR1 MNHEY, CDR2 SMNVEV (reference sequence). This CDR3 region has 16 residues. Trimming at V came to 0 bases and at J to 5 bases, leaving 8 bases not matched to a gene. The CDR3 sequence is CASSLSLREGGETQYF. The CDR3 DNA reads TGTGCCAGCAGTTTATCGCTCCGGGAGGGCGGCGAGACCCAGTACTTC.

The V call is TRBV7-2, the J call TRBJ1-3, with no clear D. CDR1 is SGHTA, CDR2 FQGNSA, per germline. Deletions cut 2 bases from V and 1 base from J, with 15 bases between. The CDR3 has 17 amino acids. The CDR3 DNA reads as TGTGCCAGCAGCTTAAGAGGTCTGGTGTCGTCTGGAAACACCATATATTTT. Translation: CASSLRGLVSSGNTIYF.

The gene calls are TRBV6-5 and TRBJ2-3; 7 bases align to TRBD2. The ends lost 4 bases at V and 10 bases at J; junction bases unmatched: 17. The germline V gene has CDR1 MNHEY and CDR2 SVGAGI. CDR3 length: 16 residues. The CDR3 nucleotides are TGTGCCAGCAGTTCCTGGACTAGTAAAGCAGATACGCCGCAGTATTTT. Its protein product is CASSSWTSKADTPQYF.

The chain couples TRBV5-5 to TRBJ2-2; TRBD2 is a possible D gene (6 bases). Trimming pared 3 bases from V and 7 bases from J, leaving 13 bases between. In germline, CDR1 is SGHKS, CDR2 YYEKEE (reference sequence). The CDR3 runs to 14 residues. The CDR3 region has the DNA TGTGCCAGCAGCTCGGTCCTAGCGTACGGGGAGCTGTTTTTT. This encodes CASSSVLAYGELFF.

The gene calls are TRBV18 and TRBJ2-7; D is uncertain. This CDR3 is 12 amino acids long. From germline, CDR1 is KGHSH and CDR2 LQKENI. Trimming took 6 bases from V and 3 from J, leaving 9 bases between them. The DNA for the CDR3 is TGTGCCAGCTCCCCAGACCTCTACGAGCAGTACTTC. Protein: CASSPDLYEQYF.

The chain carries TRBV30 and TRBJ2-4; TRBD2 aligns across 8 bases. Germline loops: CDR1 GTSNPN, CDR2 SVGIG (reference sequence). Germline trimming cut 0 bases from V and 9 bases from J; bases unmatched to any gene: 7. The CDR3 totals 14 residues. CDR3 region: CAWSVGSGRGIQYF. CDR3 in DNA: TGTGCCTGGAGTGTTGGCTCCGGGAGGGGCATTCAGTACTTC. The variable domain in full, completed from reference TRBV30 and TRBJ2-4, reads SQTIHQWPATLVQPVGSPLSLECTVEGTSNPNLYWYRQAAGRGLQLLFYSVGIGQISSEVPQNLSASRPQDRQFILSSKKLLLSDSGFYLCAWSVGSGRGIQYFGAGTRLSVL.

The chain uses TRBV18 and TRBJ2-7; D is unresolved. Germline V gives CDR1 KGHSH, CDR2 LQKENI. The CDR3 is made up of 14 amino acids. Trimming cost V 3 bases and J 2 bases, with 11 bases left between them. CDR3 sequence reads: CASSPTTTPYEQYF. The CDR3 region has the DNA TGTGCCAGCTCACCTACGACAACTCCCTACGAGCAGTACTTC.